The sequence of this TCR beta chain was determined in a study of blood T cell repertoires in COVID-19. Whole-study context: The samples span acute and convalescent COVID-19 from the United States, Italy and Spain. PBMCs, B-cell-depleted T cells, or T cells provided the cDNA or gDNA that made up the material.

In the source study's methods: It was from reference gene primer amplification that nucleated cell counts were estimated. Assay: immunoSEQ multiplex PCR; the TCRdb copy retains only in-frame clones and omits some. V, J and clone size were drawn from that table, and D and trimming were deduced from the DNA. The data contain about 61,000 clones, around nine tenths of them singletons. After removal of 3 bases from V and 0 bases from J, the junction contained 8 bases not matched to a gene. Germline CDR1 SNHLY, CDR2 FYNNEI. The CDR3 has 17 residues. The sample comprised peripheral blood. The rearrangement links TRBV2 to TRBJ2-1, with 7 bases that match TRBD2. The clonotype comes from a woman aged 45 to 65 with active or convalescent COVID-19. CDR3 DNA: TGTGCCAGCAGTGATACGAGCGGGACGAGCTCCTACAATGAGCAGTTCTTC. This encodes CASSDTSGTSSYNEQFF.